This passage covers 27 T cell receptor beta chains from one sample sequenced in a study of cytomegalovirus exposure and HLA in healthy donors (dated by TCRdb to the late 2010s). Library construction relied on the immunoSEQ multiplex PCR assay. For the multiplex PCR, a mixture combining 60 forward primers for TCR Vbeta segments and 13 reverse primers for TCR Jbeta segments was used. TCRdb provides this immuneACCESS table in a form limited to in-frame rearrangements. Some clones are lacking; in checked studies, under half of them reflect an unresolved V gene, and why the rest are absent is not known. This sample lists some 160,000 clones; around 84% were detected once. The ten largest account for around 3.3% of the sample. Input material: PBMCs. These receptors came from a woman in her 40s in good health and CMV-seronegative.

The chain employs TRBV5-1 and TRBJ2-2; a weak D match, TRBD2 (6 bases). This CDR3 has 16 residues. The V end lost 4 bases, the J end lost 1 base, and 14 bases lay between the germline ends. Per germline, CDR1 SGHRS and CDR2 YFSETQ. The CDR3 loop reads CASSQTSRGNTGELFF. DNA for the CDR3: TGCGCCAGCAGCCAAACTAGCCGGGGGAACACCGGGGAGCTGTTTTTT.

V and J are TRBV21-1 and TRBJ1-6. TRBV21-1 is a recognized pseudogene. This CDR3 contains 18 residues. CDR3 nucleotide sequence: TGTGCCAGCAGCAAAGTCGGGCGAGGGCCAAATAAGTTTTCACCCCTCCACTTT. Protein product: CASSKVGRGPNKFSPLHF.

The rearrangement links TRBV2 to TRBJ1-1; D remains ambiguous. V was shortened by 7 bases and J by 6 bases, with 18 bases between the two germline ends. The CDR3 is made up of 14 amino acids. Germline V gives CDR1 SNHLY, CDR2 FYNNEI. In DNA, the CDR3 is TGTGCCAGCACCACAGCCCTTGGCGACCCTGAAGCTTTCTTT. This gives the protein CASTTALGDPEAFF. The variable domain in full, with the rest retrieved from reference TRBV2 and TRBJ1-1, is EPEVTQTPSHQVTQMGQEVILRCVPISNHLYFYWYRQILGQKVEFLVSFYNNEISEKSEIFDDQFSVERPDGSNFTLKIRSTKLEDSAMYFCASTTALGDPEAFFGQGTRLTVV.

The CDR3 is CASSESMTSGVETQYF. The CDR3 nucleotides are TGCGCCAGCAGTGAGTCGATGACTAGCGGGGTGGAGACCCAGTACTTC. The chain is built from TRBV10-1 and TRBJ2-5, with 11 bases identical to TRBD2. Germline assignment: CDR1 WNHNN and CDR2 SYGVQD (reference sequence). Losses at the gene ends were 0 bases for V and 5 bases for J; bases not matched to a gene: 5. The CDR3 length is 16 residues.

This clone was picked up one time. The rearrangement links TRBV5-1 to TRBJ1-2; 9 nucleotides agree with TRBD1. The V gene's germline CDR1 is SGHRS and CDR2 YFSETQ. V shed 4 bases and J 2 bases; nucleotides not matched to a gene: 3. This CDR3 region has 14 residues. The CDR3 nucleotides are TGCGCCAGCAGCCCAGGACAGGGGAACTATGGCTACACCTTC. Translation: CASSPGQGNYGYTF.

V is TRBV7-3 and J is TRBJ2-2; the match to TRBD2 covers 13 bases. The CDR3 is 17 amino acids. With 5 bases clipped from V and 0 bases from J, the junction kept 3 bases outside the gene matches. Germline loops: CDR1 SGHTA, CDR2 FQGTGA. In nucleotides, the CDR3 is TGTGCCAGCAGCCTGACTAGCGGGGGGTCGAACACCGGGGAGCTGTTTTTT. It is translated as CASSLTSGGSNTGELFF.

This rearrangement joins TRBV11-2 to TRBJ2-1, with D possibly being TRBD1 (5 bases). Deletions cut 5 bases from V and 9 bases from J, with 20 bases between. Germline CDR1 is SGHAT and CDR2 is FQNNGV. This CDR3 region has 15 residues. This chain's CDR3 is CASSPIRMGTGEQFF. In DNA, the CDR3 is TGTGCCAGCAGCCCCATTAGGATGGGAACAGGTGAGCAGTTCTTC.

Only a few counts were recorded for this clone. The CDR3 DNA is TGTGCCAGCAGCTTAGATCGGGAGGGCGAGCAGTACTTC. Protein: CASSLDREGEQYF. The chain is built from TRBV11-2 and TRBJ2-7; the match to TRBD2 covers 8 bases. With V trimmed by 0 bases and J by 6 bases, 1 base remained unmatched. This CDR3 is 13 amino acids long. Per the germline V gene, CDR1 is SGHAT and CDR2 is FQNNGV. The whole variable domain, remainder taken from reference TRBV11-2 and TRBJ2-7, is EAGVAQSPRYKIIEKRQSVAFWCNPISGHATLYWYQQILGQGPKLLIQFQNNGVVDDSQLPKDRFSAERLKGVDSTLKIQPAKLEDSAVYLCASSLDREGEQYFGPGTRLTVT.

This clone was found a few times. The CDR3 sequence: CASSQLAGPEETQYF. DNA for the CDR3: TGTGCCAGCAGCCAACTAGCGGGGCCAGAAGAGACCCAGTACTTC. The chain is built from TRBV14 and TRBJ2-5; 9 bases fit TRBD2. In germline, CDR1 is SGHDN, CDR2 FVKESK. This CDR3 is 15 amino acids long. The ends lost 2 bases at V and 3 bases at J; junction bases unmatched: 4.

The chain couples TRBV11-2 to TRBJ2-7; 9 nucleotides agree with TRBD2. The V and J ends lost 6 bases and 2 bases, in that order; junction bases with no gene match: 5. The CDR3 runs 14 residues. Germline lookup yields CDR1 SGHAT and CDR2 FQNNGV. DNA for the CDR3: TGTGCCAGCAGTAAGACTAGCGGTACCTACGAGCAGTACTTC. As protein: CASSKTSGTYEQYF.

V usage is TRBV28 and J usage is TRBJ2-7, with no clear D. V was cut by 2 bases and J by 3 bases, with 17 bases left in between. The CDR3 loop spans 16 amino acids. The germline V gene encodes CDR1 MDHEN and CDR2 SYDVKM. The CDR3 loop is CASSLLSLRYNYEQYF. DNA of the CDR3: TGTGCCAGCAGTTTACTCTCCCTCAGATACAACTACGAGCAGTACTTC.

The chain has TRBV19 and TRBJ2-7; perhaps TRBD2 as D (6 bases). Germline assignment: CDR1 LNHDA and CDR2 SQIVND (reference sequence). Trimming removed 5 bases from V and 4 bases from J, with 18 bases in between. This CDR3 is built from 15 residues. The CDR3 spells CASSPPGGIQYEQYF. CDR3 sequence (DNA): TGTGCCAGTAGTCCGCCCGGGGGAATTCAGTACGAGCAGTACTTC.

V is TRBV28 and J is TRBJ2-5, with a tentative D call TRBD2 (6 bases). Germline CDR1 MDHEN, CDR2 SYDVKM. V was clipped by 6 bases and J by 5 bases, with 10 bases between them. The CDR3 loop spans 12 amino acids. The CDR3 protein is CASSPGGETQYF. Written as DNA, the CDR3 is TGTGCCAGCAGCCCTGGGGGGGAGACCCAGTACTTC.

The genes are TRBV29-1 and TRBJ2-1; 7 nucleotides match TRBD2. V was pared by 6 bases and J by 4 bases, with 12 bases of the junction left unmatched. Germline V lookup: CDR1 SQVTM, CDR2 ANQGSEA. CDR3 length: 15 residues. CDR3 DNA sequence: TGCAGCGTCGAGGAGGTGGGGGGGGATTACAATGAGCAGTTCTTC. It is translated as CSVEEVGGDYNEQFF.

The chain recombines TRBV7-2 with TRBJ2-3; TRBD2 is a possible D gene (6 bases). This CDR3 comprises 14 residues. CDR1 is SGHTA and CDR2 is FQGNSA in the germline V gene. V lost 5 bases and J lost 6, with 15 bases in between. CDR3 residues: CASSRDSSLDTQYF. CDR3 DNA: TGTGCCAGCAGCCGGGACTCTTCCTTGGATACGCAGTATTTT.

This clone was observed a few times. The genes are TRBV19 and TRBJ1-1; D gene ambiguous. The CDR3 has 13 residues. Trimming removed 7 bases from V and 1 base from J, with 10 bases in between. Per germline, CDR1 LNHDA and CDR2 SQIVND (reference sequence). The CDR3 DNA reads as TGTGCCAGTAAGACTCGGGAGAACACTGAAGCTTTCTTT. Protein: CASKTRENTEAFF.

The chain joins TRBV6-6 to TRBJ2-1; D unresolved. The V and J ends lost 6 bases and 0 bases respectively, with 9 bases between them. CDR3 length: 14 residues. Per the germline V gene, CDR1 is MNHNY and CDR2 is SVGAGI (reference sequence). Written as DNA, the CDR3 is TGTGCCAGCAGCTCGCATAGCTCCTACAATGAGCAGTTCTTC. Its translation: CASSSHSSYNEQFF.

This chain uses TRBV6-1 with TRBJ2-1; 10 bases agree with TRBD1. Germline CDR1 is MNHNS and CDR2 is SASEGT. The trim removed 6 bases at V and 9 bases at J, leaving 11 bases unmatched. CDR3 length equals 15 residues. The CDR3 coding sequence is TGTGCCAGCAGCGCCTCCGGGACAGGGGTTGGTGAGCAGTTCTTC. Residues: CASSASGTGVGEQFF.

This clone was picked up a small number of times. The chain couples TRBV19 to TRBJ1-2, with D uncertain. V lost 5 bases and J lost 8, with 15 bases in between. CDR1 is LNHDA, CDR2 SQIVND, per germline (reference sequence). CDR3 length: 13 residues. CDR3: CASSLRFRWGYTF. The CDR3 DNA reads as TGTGCCAGTAGTCTCAGGTTCCGGTGGGGCTACACCTTC. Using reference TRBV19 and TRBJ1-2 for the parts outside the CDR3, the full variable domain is DGGITQSPKYLFRKEGQNVTLSCEQNLNHDAMYWYRQDPGQGLRLIYYSQIVNDFQKGDIAEGYSVSREKKESFPLTVTSAQKNPTAFYLCASSLRFRWGYTFGSGTRLTVV.

The CDR3: CASSELRGSGEQYF. The CDR3 coding sequence is TGCGCCAGCAGTGAACTCAGGGGCTCGGGGGAGCAGTACTTC. This chain joins TRBV10-2 and TRBJ2-7, with D possibly matching TRBD1 (6 bases). This CDR3 has 14 residues. Trimming stripped 3 bases from V and 7 bases from J, with 16 bases between. Germline lookup yields CDR1 WSHSY and CDR2 SAAADI.

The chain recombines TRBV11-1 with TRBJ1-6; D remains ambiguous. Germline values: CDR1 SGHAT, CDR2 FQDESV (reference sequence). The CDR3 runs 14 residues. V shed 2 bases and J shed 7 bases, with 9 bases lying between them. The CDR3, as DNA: TGTGCCAGCAGCTTAACACAGCCGAATTCACCCCTCCACTTT. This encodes CASSLTQPNSPLHF.

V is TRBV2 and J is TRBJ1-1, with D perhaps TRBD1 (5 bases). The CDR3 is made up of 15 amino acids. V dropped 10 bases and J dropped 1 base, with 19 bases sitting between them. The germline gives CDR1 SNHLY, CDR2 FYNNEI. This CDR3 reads CATTTERQSNTEAFF. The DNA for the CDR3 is TGTGCCACCACCACCGAAAGACAGTCGAACACTGAAGCTTTCTTT.

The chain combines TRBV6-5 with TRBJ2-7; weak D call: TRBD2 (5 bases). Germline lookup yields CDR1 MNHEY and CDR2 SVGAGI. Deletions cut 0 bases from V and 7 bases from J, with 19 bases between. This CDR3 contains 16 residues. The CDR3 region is CASSYSGRGLLLEQYF. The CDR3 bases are TGTGCCAGCAGTTACTCGGGCCGGGGTCTCCTTCTAGAGCAGTACTTC.

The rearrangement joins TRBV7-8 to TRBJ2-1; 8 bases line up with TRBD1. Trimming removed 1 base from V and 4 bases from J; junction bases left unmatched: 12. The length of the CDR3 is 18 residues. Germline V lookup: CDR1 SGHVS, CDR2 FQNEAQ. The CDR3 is CASSLGGVRQGRYNEQFF. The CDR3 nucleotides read TGTGCCAGCAGCTTAGGTGGAGTAAGACAGGGGCGTTACAATGAGCAGTTCTTC.

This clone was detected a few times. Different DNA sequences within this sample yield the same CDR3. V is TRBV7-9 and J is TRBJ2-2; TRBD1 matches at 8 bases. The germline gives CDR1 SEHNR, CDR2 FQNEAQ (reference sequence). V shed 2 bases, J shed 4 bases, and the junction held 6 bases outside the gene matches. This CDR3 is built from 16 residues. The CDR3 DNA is TGTGCCAGCAGCTTAAACACAGGGGGTCGCACCGGGGAGCTGTTTTTT. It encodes CASSLNTGGRTGELFF.

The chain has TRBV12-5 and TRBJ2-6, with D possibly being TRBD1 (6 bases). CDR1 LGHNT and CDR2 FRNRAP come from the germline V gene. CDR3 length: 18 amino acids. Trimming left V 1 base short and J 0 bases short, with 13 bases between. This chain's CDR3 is CASGLAAGAVSGANVLTF. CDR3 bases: TGTGCTAGTGGTTTGGCGGCAGGGGCCGTCTCTGGGGCCAACGTCCTGACTTTC.

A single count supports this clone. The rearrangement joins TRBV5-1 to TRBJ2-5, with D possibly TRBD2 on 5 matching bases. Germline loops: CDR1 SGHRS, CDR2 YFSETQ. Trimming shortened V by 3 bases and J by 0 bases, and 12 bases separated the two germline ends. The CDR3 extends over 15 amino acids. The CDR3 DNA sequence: TGCGCCAGCAGCTCGGCGGGCCCGTACCAAGAGACCCAGTACTTC. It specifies CASSSAGPYQETQYF.